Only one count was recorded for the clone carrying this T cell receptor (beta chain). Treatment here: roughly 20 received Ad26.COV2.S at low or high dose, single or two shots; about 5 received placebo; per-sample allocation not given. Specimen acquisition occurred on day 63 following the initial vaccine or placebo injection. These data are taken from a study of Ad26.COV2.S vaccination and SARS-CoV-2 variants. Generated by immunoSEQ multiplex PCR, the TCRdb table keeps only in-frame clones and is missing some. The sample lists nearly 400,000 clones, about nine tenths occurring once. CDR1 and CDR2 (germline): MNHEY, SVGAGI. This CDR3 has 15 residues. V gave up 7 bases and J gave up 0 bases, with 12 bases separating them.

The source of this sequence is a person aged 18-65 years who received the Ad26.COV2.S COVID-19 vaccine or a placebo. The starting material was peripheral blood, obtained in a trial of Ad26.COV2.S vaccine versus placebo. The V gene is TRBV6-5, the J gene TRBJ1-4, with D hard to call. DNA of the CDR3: TGTGCCAGCAACCTTAGGGCAGCAACTAATGAAAAACTGTTTTTT. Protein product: CASNLRAATNEKLFF.